The clone carrying this TCR beta chain was found a few times. As yet, its antigen is unknown. The CDR3 has 15 residues. Trimming left V 3 bases short and J 9 bases short, with 15 bases between. Germline CDR1 MNHEY, CDR2 SVGAGI. Patients with ophthalmopathy all had a Clinical Activity Score of at least 3, a NOSPECS grade of at least 4 and duration under 3 months. The sample originates from a study of T cells in Graves' hyperthyroidism and ophthalmopathy. Study as a whole: Peripheral blood was acquired at first diagnosis, ahead of any therapy whatsoever. Study-level results: Appearing also in blood were most of the thyroid clonotypes expanded above 0.001. Ophthalmopathy onset followed model prediction by a median around six months.

RNA transcripts were the template for amplifying TCR beta CDR3 regions. RT-PCR in the first round (using the HTBI primer set) targeted the TCR CDR3. TCRdb analysed the multiplex PCR reads with MiXCR anew, one entry per CDR3 protein. The data contain more than 500,000 distinct CDR3 sequences, roughly 16% of them singletons. The chain carries TRBV6-5 and TRBJ1-6, with D possibly being TRBD1 (5 bases). This TCR was recovered from a woman aged 30 to 39 with Graves' ophthalmopathy. The sequencing input was blood. The CDR3 here is CASSYEGRGISPLHF. For the CDR3, the DNA is TGTGCCAGCAGTTATGAGGGGCGCGGAATTTCACCCCTCCACTTT.